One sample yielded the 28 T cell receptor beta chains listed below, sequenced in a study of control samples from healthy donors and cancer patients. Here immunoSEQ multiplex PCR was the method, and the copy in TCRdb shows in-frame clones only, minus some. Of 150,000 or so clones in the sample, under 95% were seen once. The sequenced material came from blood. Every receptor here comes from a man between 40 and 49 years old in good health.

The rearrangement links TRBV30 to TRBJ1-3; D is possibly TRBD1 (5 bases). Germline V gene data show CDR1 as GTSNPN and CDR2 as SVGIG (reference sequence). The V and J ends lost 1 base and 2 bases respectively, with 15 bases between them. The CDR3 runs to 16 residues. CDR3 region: CAWSGQGGGAGNTIYF. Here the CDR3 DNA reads TGTGCCTGGAGTGGCCAGGGCGGAGGGGCTGGAAACACCATATATTTT.

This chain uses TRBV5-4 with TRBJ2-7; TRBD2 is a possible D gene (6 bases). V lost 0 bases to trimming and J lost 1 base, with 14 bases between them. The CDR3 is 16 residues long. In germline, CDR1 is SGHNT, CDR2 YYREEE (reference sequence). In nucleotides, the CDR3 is TGTGCCAGCAGCTTGGGGGAGGCTTCCTATTCCTACGAGCAGTACTTC. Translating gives CASSLGEASYSYEQYF.

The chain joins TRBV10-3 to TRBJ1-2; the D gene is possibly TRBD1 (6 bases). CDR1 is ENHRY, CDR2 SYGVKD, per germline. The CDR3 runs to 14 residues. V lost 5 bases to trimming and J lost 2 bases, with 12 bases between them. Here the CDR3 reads CAISPGQGNYGYTF. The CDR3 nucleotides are TGTGCCATCAGTCCGGGACAAGGAAACTATGGCTACACCTTC.

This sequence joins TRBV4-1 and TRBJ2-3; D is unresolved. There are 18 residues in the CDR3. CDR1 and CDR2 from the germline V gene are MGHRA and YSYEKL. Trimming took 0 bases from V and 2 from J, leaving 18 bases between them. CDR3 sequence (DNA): TGCGCCAGCAGCCAAGATCCCGGGCTCACTTTACCCACAGATACGCAGTATTTT. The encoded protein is CASSQDPGLTLPTDTQYF.

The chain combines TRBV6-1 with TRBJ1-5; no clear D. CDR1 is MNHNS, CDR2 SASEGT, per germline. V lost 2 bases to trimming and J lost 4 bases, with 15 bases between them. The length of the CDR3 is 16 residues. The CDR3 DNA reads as TGTGCCAGCAGTGAATCTGGGAGGGCCCGTAATCAGCCCCAGCATTTT. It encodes CASSESGRARNQPQHF.

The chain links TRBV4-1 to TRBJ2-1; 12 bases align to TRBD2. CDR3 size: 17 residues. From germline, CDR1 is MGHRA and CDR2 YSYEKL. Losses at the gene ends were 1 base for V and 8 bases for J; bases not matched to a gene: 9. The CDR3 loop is CASSQGTSGGRRDEQFF. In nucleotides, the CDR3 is TGCGCCAGCAGCCAAGGTACTAGCGGGGGGCGCCGGGATGAGCAGTTCTTC.

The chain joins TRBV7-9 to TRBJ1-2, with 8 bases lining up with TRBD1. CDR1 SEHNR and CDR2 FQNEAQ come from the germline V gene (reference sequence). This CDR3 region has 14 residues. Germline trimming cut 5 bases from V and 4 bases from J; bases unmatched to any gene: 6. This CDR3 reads CASSLYRGGYGYTF. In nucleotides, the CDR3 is TGTGCCAGCAGCCTTTACAGGGGGGGCTATGGCTACACCTTC.

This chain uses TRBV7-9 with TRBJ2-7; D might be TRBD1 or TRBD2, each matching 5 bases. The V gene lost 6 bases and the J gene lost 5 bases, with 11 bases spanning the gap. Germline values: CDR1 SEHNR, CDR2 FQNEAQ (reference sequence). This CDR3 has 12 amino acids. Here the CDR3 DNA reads TGTGCCAGCAGACAGGACTGGCACGAGCAGTACTTC. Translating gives CASRQDWHEQYF.

The CDR3 DNA reads as TGTGCCAGCAGCCAAGATGGCAGCGCTGTTACCGGGGAGCTGTTTTTT. It yields the protein CASSQDGSAVTGELFF. V usage is TRBV3-1 (or the pseudogene TRBV3-2) and J usage is TRBJ2-2, with D uncertain. Germline CDR1 and CDR2: LGHDT and YNNKEL (reference sequence). This CDR3 comprises 16 residues. V was pared by 0 bases and J by 5 bases, with 13 bases between.

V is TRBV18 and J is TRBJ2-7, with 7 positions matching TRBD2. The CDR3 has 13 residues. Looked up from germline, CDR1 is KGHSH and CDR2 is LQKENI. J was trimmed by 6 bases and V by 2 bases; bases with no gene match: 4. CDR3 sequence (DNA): TGTGCCAGCTCACCAACGGGAGGAGGCGAGCAGTACTTC. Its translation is CASSPTGGGEQYF. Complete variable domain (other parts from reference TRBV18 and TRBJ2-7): NAGVMQNPRHLVRRRGQEARLRCSPMKGHSHVYWYRQLPEEGLKFMVYLQKENIIDESGMPKERFSAEFPKEGPSILRIQQVVRGDSAAYFCASSPTGGGEQYFGPGTRLTVT.

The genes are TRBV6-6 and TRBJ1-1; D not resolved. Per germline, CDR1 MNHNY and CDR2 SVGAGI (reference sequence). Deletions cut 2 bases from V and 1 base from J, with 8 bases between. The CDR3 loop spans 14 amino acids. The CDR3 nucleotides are TGTGCCAGCAGTTACCCGGGCCCGAACACTGAAGCTTTCTTT. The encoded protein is CASSYPGPNTEAFF.

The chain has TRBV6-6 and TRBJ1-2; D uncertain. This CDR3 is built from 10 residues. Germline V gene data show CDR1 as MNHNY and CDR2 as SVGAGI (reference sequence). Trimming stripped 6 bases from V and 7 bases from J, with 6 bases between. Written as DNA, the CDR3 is TGTGCCAGCAGCCGAAGTGGCTACACCTTC. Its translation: CASSRSGYTF.

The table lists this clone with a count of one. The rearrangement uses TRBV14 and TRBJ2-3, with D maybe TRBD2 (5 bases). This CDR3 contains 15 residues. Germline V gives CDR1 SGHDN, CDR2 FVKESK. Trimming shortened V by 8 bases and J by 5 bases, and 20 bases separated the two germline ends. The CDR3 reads CASLQSGTKGDTQYF. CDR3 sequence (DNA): TGTGCCAGCCTCCAGTCGGGAACTAAGGGAGATACGCAGTATTTT.

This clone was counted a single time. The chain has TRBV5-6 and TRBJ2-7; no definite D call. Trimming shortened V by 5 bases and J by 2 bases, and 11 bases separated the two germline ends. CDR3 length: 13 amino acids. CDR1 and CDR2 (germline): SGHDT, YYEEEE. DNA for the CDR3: TGTGCCAGCAGTTTTGGGTCTCCCTACGAGCAGTACTTC. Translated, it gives CASSFGSPYEQYF.

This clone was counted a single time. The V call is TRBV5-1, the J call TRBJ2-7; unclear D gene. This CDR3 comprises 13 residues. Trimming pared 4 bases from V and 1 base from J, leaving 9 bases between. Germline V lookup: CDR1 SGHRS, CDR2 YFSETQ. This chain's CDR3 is CASSLGSSYEQYF. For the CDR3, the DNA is TGCGCCAGCAGCCTTGGGTCTTCCTACGAGCAGTACTTC.

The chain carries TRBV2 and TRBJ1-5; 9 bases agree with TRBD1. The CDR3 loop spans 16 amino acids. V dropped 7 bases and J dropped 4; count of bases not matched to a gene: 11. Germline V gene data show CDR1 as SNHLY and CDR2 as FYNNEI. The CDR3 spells CASTGTGLIRNQPQHF. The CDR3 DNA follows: TGTGCCAGCACCGGGACAGGGTTGATTCGGAATCAGCCCCAGCATTTT.

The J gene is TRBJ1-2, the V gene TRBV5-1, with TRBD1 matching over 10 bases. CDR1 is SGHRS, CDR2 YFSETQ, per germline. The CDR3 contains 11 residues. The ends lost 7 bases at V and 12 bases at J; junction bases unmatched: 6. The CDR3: CASRDRGLNTF. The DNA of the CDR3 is TGCGCCAGCCGAGACAGGGGGCTGAACACCTTC.

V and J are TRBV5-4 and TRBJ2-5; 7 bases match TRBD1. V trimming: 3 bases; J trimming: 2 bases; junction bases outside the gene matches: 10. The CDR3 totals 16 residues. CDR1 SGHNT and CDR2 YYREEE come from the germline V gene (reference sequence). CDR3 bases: TGTGCCAGCAGCTCCGTCGACAGGGAAAATCAAGAGACCCAGTACTTC. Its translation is CASSSVDRENQETQYF.

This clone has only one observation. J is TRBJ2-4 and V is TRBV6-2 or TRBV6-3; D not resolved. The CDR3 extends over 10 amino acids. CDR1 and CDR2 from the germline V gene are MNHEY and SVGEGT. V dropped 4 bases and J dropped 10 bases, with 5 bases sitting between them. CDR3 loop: CASSFRIQYF. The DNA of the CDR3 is TGTGCCAGCAGTTTCCGGATTCAGTACTTC.

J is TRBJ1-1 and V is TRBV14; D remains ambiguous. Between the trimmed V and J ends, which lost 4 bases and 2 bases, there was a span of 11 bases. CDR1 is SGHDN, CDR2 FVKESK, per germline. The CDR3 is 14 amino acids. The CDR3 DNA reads TGTGCCAGCAGCCCCGTTGTTCGCAACACTGAAGCTTTCTTT. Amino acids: CASSPVVRNTEAFF. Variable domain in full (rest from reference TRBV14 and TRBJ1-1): EAGVTQFPSHSVIEKGQTVTLRCDPISGHDNLYWYRRVMGKEIKFLLHFVKESKQDESGMPNNRFLAERTGGTYSTLKVQPAELEDSGVYFCASSPVVRNTEAFFGQGTRLTVV.

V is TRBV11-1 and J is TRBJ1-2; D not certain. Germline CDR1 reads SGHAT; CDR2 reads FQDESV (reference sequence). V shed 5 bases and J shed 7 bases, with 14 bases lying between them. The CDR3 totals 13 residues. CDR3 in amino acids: CASSATETSGYTF. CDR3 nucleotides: TGTGCCAGCAGCGCGACGGAGACGAGTGGCTACACCTTC.

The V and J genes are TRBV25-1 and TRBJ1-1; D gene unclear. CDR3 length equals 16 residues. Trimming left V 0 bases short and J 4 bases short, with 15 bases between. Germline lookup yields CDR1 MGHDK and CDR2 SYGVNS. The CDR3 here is CASSEYIGGAGTEAFF. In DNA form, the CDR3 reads TGTGCCAGCAGTGAATATATCGGAGGCGCGGGCACTGAAGCTTTCTTT.

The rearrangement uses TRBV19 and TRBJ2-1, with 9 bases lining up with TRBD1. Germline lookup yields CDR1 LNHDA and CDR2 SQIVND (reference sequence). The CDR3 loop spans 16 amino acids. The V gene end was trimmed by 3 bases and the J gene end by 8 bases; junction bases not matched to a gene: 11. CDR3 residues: CASSILPGQGLYEQFF. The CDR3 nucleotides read TGTGCCAGTAGTATCCTCCCGGGACAGGGTCTGTATGAGCAGTTCTTC.

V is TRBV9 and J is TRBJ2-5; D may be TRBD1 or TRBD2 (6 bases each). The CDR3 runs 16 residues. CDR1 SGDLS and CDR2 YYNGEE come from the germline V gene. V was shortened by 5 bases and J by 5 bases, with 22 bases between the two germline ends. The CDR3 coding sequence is TGTGCCAGCAGTGCCTATCCACAGGGAGGTAGGGAGACCCAGTACTTC. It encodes CASSAYPQGGRETQYF.

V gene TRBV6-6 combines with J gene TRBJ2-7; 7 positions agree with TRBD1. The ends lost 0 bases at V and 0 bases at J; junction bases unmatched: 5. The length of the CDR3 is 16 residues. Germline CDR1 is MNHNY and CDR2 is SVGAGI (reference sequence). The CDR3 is CASSYSYRGRSYEQYF. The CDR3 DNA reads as TGTGCCAGCAGTTACTCCTACAGGGGTCGCTCCTACGAGCAGTACTTC.

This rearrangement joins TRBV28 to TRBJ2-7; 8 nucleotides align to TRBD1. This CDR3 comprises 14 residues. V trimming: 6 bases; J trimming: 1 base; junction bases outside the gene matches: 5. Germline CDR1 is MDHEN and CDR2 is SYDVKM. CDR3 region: CASRPGQGSYEQYF. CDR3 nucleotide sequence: TGTGCCAGCAGACCTGGACAGGGATCCTACGAGCAGTACTTC. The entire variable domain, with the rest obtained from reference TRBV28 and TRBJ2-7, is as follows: DVKVTQSSRYLVKRTGEKVFLECVQDMDHENMFWYRQDPGLGLRLIYFSYDVKMKEKGDIPEGYSVSREKKERFSLILESASTNQTSMYLCASRPGQGSYEQYFGPGTRLTVT.

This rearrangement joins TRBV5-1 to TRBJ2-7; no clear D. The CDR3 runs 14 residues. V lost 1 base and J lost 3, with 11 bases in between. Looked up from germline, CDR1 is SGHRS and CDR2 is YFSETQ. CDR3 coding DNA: TGCGCCAGCAGCTTGTTACGGGTTGGCTACGAGCAGTACTTC. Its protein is CASSLLRVGYEQYF. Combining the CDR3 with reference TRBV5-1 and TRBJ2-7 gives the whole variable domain KAGVTQTPRYLIKTRGQQVTLSCSPISGHRSVSWYQQTPGQGLQFLFEYFSETQRNKGNFPGRFSGRQFSNSRSEMNVSTLELGDSALYLCASSLLRVGYEQYFGPGTRLTVT.

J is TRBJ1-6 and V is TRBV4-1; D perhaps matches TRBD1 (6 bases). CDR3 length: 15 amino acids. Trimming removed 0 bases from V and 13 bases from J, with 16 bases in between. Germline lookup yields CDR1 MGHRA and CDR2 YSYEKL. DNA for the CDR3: TGCGCCAGCAGCCAAGAAGGGGGGGTAATTCACCCCCTCCACTTT. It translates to CASSQEGGVIHPLHF.